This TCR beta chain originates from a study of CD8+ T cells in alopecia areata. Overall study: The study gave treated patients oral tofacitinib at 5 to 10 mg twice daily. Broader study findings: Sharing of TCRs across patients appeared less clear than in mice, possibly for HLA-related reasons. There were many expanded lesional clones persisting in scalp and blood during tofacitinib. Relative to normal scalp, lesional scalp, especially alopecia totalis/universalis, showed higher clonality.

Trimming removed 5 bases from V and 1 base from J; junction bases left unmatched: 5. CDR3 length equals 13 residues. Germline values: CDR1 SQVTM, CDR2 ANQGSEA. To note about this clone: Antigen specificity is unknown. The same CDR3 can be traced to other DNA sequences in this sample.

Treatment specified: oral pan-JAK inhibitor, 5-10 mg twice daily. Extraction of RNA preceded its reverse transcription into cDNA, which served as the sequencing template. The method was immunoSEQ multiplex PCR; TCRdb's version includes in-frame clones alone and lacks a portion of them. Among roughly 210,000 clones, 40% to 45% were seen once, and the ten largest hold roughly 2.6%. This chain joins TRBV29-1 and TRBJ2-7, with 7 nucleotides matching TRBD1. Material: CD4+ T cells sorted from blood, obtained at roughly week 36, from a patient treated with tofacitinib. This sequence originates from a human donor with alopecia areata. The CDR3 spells CSVYRTGSYEQYF. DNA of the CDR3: TGCAGCGTTTATAGGACAGGTTCCTACGAGCAGTACTTC.